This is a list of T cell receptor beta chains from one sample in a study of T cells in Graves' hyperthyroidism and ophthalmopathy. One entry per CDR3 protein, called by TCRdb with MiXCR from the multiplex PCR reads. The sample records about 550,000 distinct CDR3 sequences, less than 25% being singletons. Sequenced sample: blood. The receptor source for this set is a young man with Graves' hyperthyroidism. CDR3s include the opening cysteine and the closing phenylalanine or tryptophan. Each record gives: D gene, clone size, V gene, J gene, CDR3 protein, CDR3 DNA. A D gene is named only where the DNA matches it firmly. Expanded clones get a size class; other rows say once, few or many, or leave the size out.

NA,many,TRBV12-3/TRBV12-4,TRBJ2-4,CASSFGKLAKNIKYF,TGTGCCAGCAGTTTCGGAAAACTAGCCAAAAACATTAAGTACTTC
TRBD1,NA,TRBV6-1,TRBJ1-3,CASREGARAGNTIYF,TGTGCCAGCAGGGAGGGGGCTCGGGCTGGAAACACCATATATTTT
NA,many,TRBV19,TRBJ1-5,CASSIAGNNQPQHF,TGTGCCAGTAGTATTGCAGGGAACAATCAGCCCCAGCATTTT
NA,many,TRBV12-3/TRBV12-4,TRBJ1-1,CASSFTGMNTEAFF,TGTGCCAGCAGTTTCACCGGTATGAACACTGAAGCTTTCTTT
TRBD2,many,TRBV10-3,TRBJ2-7,CAISEGPSGAYEQYF,TGTGCCATCAGTGAGGGGCCTAGCGGGGCTTACGAGCAGTACTTC
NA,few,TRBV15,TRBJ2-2,CATSRDLSTYEAGELFF,TGTGCCACCAGCAGAGATTTGTCTACCTACGAGGCCGGGGAGCTGTTTTTT
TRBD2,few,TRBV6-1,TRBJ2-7,CASSEREIYEQYF,TGTGCCAGCAGTGAGCGGGAGATTTACGAGCAGTACTTC
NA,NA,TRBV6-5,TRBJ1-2,CASSYEDGRGYTF,TGTGCCAGCAGTTACGAGGATGGTCGGGGCTACACCTTC
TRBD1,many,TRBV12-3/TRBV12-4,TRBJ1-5,CASSTHGQEGNQPQHF,TGTGCCAGCAGTACACACGGACAGGAGGGCAATCAGCCCCAGCATTTT
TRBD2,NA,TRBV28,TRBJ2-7,CASITAASGDYEQYF,TGTGCCAGCATCACCGCGGCTAGCGGGGACTACGAGCAGTACTTC
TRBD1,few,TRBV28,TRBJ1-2,CASSQQTGGAAGYTF,TGTGCCAGCAGTCAGCAAACAGGGGGCGCGGCAGGCTACACCTTC
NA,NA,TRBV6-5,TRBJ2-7,CASSYSSYSGGEQYF,TGTGCCAGCAGTTACTCCTCGTATTCTGGGGGCGAGCAGTACTTC
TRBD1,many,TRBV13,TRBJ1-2,CASRAGGSGYTF,TGTGCCAGCAGGGCAGGGGGCTCGGGCTACACCTTC
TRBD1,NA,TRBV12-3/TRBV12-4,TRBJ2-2,CASSLGQGIPYGELFF,TGTGCCAGCAGTTTGGGACAGGGGATACCATACGGGGAGCTGTTTTTT
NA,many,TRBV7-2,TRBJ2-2,CASSTTGLYTGELFF,TGTGCCAGCAGCACCACGGGACTCTACACCGGGGAGCTGTTTTTT
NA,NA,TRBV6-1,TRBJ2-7,CASSVDAGRQYF,TGTGCCAGCAGTGTGGACGCGGGCAGGCAGTACTTC
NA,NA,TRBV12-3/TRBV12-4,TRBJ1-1,CASSFGSRDTEAFF,TGTGCCAGCAGTTTCGGGAGCCGGGACACTGAAGCTTTCTTT
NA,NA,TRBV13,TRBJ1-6,CASSPGRNNSPLHF,TGTGCCAGCAGCCCTGGACGGAATAATTCACCCCTCCACTTT
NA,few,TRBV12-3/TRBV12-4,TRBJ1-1,CASSKDTDFYTEAFF,TGTGCCAGCAGCAAGGACACCGATTTTTATACTGAAGCTTTCTTT
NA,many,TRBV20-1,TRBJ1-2,CSSGDREDYGYTF,TGCAGCTCCGGGGATAGGGAAGATTATGGCTACACCTTC
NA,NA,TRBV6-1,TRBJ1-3,CASSPTGERSGNTIYF,TGTGCCAGCAGTCCTACCGGGGAGAGGTCTGGAAACACCATATATTTT
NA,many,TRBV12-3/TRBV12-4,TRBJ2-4,CASSQYRTHLAKNIQYF,TGTGCCAGCAGTCAATACAGGACCCATTTAGCCAAAAACATTCAGTACTTC
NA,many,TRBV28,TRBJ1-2,CASSISPRGGDGYTF,TGTGCCAGCAGTATTTCCCCCCGGGGAGGAGATGGCTACACCTTC
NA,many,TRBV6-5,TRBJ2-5,CASSYRGPSETQYF,TGTGCCAGCAGTTACAGGGGACCGTCGGAGACCCAGTACTTC
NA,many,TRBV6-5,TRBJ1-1,CASSYAMNLNTEAFF,TGTGCCAGCAGTTACGCAATGAATTTGAACACTGAAGCTTTCTTT
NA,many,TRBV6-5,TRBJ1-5,CASSYGERQPQHF,TGTGCCAGCAGTTACGGGGAGCGACAGCCCCAGCATTTT
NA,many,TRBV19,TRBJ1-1,CASKQGMNTEAFF,TGTGCCAGTAAGCAGGGGATGAACACTGAAGCTTTCTTT
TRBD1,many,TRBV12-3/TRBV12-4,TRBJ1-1,CASARDRGNLGTEAFF,TGTGCCAGCGCCCGGGACAGGGGGAACCTAGGCACTGAAGCTTTCTTT
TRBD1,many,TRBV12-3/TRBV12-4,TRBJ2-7,CASTFGDRGSAFEQYF,TGTGCCAGCACCTTTGGCGACAGGGGATCGGCCTTCGAGCAGTACTTC
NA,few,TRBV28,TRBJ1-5,CASSFGGSGNQPQHF,TGTGCCAGCAGCTTTGGGGGGTCGGGCAATCAGCCCCAGCATTTT
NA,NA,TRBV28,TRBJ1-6,CASTGRGLYNSPLHF,TGTGCCAGCACCGGTAGGGGACTTTATAATTCACCCCTCCACTTT
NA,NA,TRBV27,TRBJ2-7,CASSLSHSLYEQYF,TGTGCCAGCAGTTTATCACACAGCCTCTACGAGCAGTACTTC
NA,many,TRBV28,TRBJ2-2,CASTPRGKGTGELFF,TGTGCCAGCACCCCCCGGGGGAAAGGGACCGGGGAGCTGTTTTTT